A single sample is the source of the 29 T cell receptor beta chains below, sequenced in a study of T-cell memory formation after mild COVID-19. TCRdb passed the 5' RACE reads through MiXCR, listing each CDR3 protein once. The table includes approximately 560,000 distinct CDR3 sequences, roughly 17% detected once. Sequenced input: PBMCs or a T cell subset sorted from them (not recorded which). These receptors originate from an adult woman who had mild COVID-19 (a few samples of this study predate the infection). Cell type and time point are not known.

This clonotype appeared a few times. The chain recombines TRBV4-3 with TRBJ1-1; the D gene is possibly TRBD1 (5 bases). The V end was cut by 4 bases, the J end by 0 bases, with 12 bases between. CDR3 length: 15 residues. Germline V gene lookup returns CDR1 LGHNA and CDR2 YSLEER. CDR3 in DNA: TGCGCCAGCAGCCCCAGGGACGGTATGAACACTGAAGCTTTCTTT. Its protein is CASSPRDGMNTEAFF.

In this sample, this clonotype turned up many times. The chain couples TRBV3-1 to TRBJ1-1; TRBD1 is a possible D gene (5 bases). CDR1 is LGHDT, CDR2 YNNKEL, per germline (reference sequence). CDR3 length: 15 residues. Trimming pared 0 bases from V and 0 bases from J, leaving 8 bases between. The CDR3 DNA reads TGTGCCAGCAGCCAAGATCTGACAGTGAACACTGAAGCTTTCTTT. Translated: CASSQDLTVNTEAFF. Combining the CDR3 with reference TRBV3-1 and TRBJ1-1 gives the whole variable domain DTAVSQTPKYLVTQMGNDKSIKCEQNLGHDTMYWYKQDSKKFLKIMFSYNNKELIINETVPNRFSPKSPDKAHLNLHINSLELGDSAVYFCASSQDLTVNTEAFFGQGTRLTVV.

The chain combines TRBV7-3 with TRBJ2-1; D is ambiguous. The germline V gene encodes CDR1 SGHTA and CDR2 FQGTGA. Trimming stripped 0 bases from V and 10 bases from J, with 16 bases between. The CDR3 is 15 amino acids. CDR3 coding DNA: TGTGCCAGCAGCTTAACTGGGCGGTCAATGACGGAGCAGTTCTTC. Translation gives CASSLTGRSMTEQFF.

The chain is built from TRBV20-1 and TRBJ1-6; TRBD1 is a possible D gene (5 bases). Germline V CDR1 and CDR2: DFQATT, SNEGSKA (reference sequence). V was shortened by 4 bases and J by 4 bases, with 17 bases between the two germline ends. CDR3 length: 16 residues. CDR3 DNA sequence: TGCAGTGCTAAAAGACCTGGGACCGCATATAATTCACCCCTCCACTTT. Translating it yields CSAKRPGTAYNSPLHF.

This clonotype was counted only a few times. As DNA, the CDR3 is TGTGCCAGCAGTGAAAACAGCTATGGCTACACCTTC. Its protein product is CASSENSYGYTF. The chain employs TRBV6-1 and TRBJ1-2; D remains ambiguous. Germline V gene data show CDR1 as MNHNS and CDR2 as SASEGT. V shed 2 bases and J shed 4 bases, with 5 bases lying between them. This CDR3 contains 12 residues.

This clonotype has a handful of counts. The chain combines TRBV14 with TRBJ2-1; 7 bases are a match to TRBD2. The CDR3 has 17 residues. The J segment lost 0 bases and the V segment lost 5 bases, leaving 10 bases of the junction unmatched. CDR1 is SGHDN, CDR2 FVKESK, per germline. Here the CDR3 reads CASSSQPAGSSYNEQFF. The CDR3 DNA is TGTGCCAGCAGCTCTCAACCAGCGGGAAGCTCCTACAATGAGCAGTTCTTC.

This clonotype was observed a handful of times. The genes are TRBV6-2 or TRBV6-3 and TRBJ2-1; 9 bases agree with TRBD1. From germline, CDR1 is MNHEY and CDR2 SVGEGT. V was clipped by 3 bases and J by 8 bases; unmatched bases: 8. The length of the CDR3 is 15 residues. CDR3 protein: CASSYYATGGDEQFF. The DNA of the CDR3 is TGTGCCAGCAGTTATTATGCTACAGGGGGCGATGAGCAGTTCTTC.

This clonotype showed up many times. The chain uses TRBV7-9 and TRBJ2-7; perhaps D is TRBD1 or TRBD2 (5 bases each). Trimming left V 5 bases short and J 3 bases short, with 20 bases between. The CDR3 is made up of 16 amino acids. Germline V CDR1 and CDR2: SEHNR, FQNEAQ (reference sequence). The CDR3 DNA follows: TGTGCCAGCAGCCCCGCCCGGGACCAGCGCGGCTACGAGCAGTACTTC. Translated: CASSPARDQRGYEQYF.

This clonotype occurred a few times. V usage is TRBV4-3 and J usage is TRBJ2-7; 9 bases align to TRBD2. Germline V gene sequence: CDR1 LGHNA, CDR2 YSLEER. The ends lost 4 bases at V and 4 bases at J; junction bases unmatched: 11. This CDR3 spans 16 amino acids. CDR3 sequence reads: CASSPGPAGGLYEQYF. The CDR3 bases are TGCGCCAGCAGCCCAGGCCCAGCGGGAGGTTTATACGAGCAGTACTTC.

This clonotype has a handful of counts. V usage is TRBV19 and J usage is TRBJ2-7; D is ambiguous. The CDR3 extends over 12 amino acids. CDR1 is LNHDA, CDR2 SQIVND, per germline (reference sequence). The ends were cut back, 1 base at V and 6 bases at J, with 7 bases in the middle. DNA of the CDR3: TGTGCCAGTAGTATAGTGAGTGGCGAGCAGTACTTC. Encoded protein: CASSIVSGEQYF.

The V and J genes are TRBV24-1 and TRBJ2-1; 9 bases map to TRBD2. In germline, CDR1 is KGHDR, CDR2 SFDVKD. This CDR3 region has 16 residues. Germline trimming cut 2 bases from V and 6 bases from J; bases unmatched to any gene: 7. The DNA of the CDR3 is TGTGCCACCAGTGATTCCCTTAGCGGGAGAACCAATGAGCAGTTCTTC. Its translation: CATSDSLSGRTNEQFF.

This clonotype was found a few times. This chain uses TRBV6-2 or TRBV6-3 with TRBJ2-7; D is possibly TRBD1 or TRBD2 (5 bases each). Trimming removed 4 bases from V and 2 bases from J, with 15 bases in between. The CDR3 runs to 15 residues. Germline CDR1 MNHEY, CDR2 SVGEGT. The CDR3 spells CASSSSGAATYEQYF. CDR3 in DNA: TGTGCCAGCAGTTCCTCCGGGGCGGCAACCTACGAGCAGTACTTC.

This clonotype appeared a few times. The genes are TRBV7-2 and TRBJ2-5; D uncertain. The CDR3 totals 12 residues. CDR1 SGHTA and CDR2 FQGNSA come from the germline V gene. Trimming pared 3 bases from V and 6 bases from J, leaving 8 bases between. The CDR3 loop reads CASSFEGKTQYF. The CDR3, as DNA: TGTGCCAGCAGCTTCGAAGGGAAGACCCAGTACTTC.

In its sample, this clonotype was seen a few times. V gene TRBV7-9 combines with J gene TRBJ1-3; 12 bases are a match to TRBD1. CDR3 length: 19 residues. Losses at the gene ends were 8 bases for V and 0 bases for J; bases not matched to a gene: 14. From germline, CDR1 is SEHNR and CDR2 FQNEAQ (reference sequence). This CDR3 reads CASSNGGTGGSRSGNTIYF. The CDR3 DNA is TGTGCCAGCTCGAATGGAGGGACAGGGGGCTCCCGCTCTGGAAACACCATATATTTT. The full variable domain, its missing parts supplied by reference TRBV7-9 and TRBJ1-3, is DTGVSQNPRHKITKRGQNVTFRCDPISEHNRLYWYRQTLGQGPEFLTYFQNEAQLEKSRLLSDRFSAERPKGSFSTLEIQRTEQGDSAMYLCASSNGGTGGSRSGNTIYFGEGSWLTVV.

This clonotype showed up just a few times. J is TRBJ2-3 and V is TRBV11-2, with 11 nucleotides matching TRBD2. In germline, CDR1 is SGHAT, CDR2 FQNNGV. This CDR3 is built from 16 residues. J lost 5 bases, V lost 5 bases, and 9 bases had no gene match. The DNA of the CDR3 is TGTGCCAGCAGCCGCCGACTAGCGGGGCGGGGAGATACGCAGTATTTT. Its translation: CASSRRLAGRGDTQYF.

This chain links TRBV12-3 or TRBV12-4 with TRBJ2-3; D may be TRBD1 (5 bases). Trimming removed 5 bases at V and 2 bases at J, with 20 bases between. This CDR3 contains 17 residues. CDR3 residues: CASSVPPGISPTDTQYF. As DNA, the CDR3 is TGTGCCAGCAGTGTCCCGCCAGGGATATCACCCACAGATACGCAGTATTTT.

The chain has TRBV5-1 and TRBJ2-1; D gene unclear. This CDR3 has 13 amino acids. CDR1 SGHRS and CDR2 YFSETQ come from the germline V gene. With 3 bases removed from V and 9 bases from J, the gap between germline ends came to 13 bases. The CDR3 nucleotides read TGCGCCAGCAGCTCGGACCCAGTAAGTGAGCAGTTCTTC. Amino acids: CASSSDPVSEQFF.

This clonotype came up a few times. The chain couples TRBV18 to TRBJ1-2; tentatively, D is TRBD1 (6 bases). The CDR3 extends over 15 amino acids. Germline V gives CDR1 KGHSH, CDR2 LQKENI. Trimming removed 3 bases at V and 0 bases at J, with 11 bases between. The CDR3 DNA reads TGTGCCAGCTCACCCAGGGGCATTGCTAACTATGGCTACACCTTC. It codes for CASSPRGIANYGYTF.

In this sample, this clonotype turned up a few times. The chain employs TRBV27 and TRBJ1-6, with D possibly TRBD1 on 6 matching bases. This CDR3 comprises 17 residues. The germline gives CDR1 MNHEY, CDR2 SMNVEV (reference sequence). Trimming removed 3 bases at V and 7 bases at J, with 19 bases between. CDR3 coding DNA: TGTGCCAGCAGTTTGGCCGCCCTACAGGGACGGAATTCACCCCTCCACTTT. This encodes CASSLAALQGRNSPLHF.

This clonotype was picked up a small number of times. This chain uses TRBV25-1 with TRBJ2-5, with unresolved D. The CDR3 sequence is 14 residues long. The germline V gene has CDR1 MGHDK and CDR2 SYGVNS. Trimming left V 0 bases short and J 5 bases short, with 10 bases between. CDR3 bases: TGTGCCAGCAGTGAATATAGCCTGACGGAGACCCAGTACTTC. As protein: CASSEYSLTETQYF.

V gene TRBV24-1 combines with J gene TRBJ2-1; a possible D gene is TRBD1 (6 bases). The CDR3 has 16 amino acids. Trimming pared 2 bases from V and 1 base from J, leaving 11 bases between. Germline V lookup: CDR1 KGHDR, CDR2 SFDVKD. The CDR3 DNA sequence: TGTGCCACCAGTGATTCCGGGACACCGTCCTACAATGAGCAGTTCTTC. Translated, it gives CATSDSGTPSYNEQFF.

V is TRBV7-2 and J is TRBJ1-5; D may be TRBD1 (5 bases). The V gene lost 1 base and the J gene lost 13 bases, with 14 bases spanning the gap. Looked up from germline, CDR1 is SGHTA and CDR2 is FQGNSA. This CDR3 region has 13 residues. The CDR3 sequence is CASSLVELGPQHF. The CDR3 coding sequence is TGTGCCAGCAGCTTAGTGGAGTTGGGACCTCAGCATTTT. The complete variable domain, with remaining parts taken from reference TRBV7-2 and TRBJ1-5, reads GAGVSQSPSNKVTEKGKDVELRCDPISGHTALYWYRQSLGQGLEFLIYFQGNSAPDKSGLPSDRFSAERTGGSVSTLTIQRTQQEDSAVYLCASSLVELGPQHFGDGTRLSIL.

V usage is TRBV6-5 and J usage is TRBJ2-5; D gene ambiguous. CDR3 length: 15 amino acids. Per the germline V gene, CDR1 is MNHEY and CDR2 is SVGAGI. V lost 7 bases to trimming and J lost 5 bases, with 20 bases between them. The CDR3 spells CASKHYSPTLETQYF. The CDR3 coding sequence is TGTGCCAGCAAACATTATTCTCCCACGTTGGAGACCCAGTACTTC.

In this sample, this clonotype turned up a few times. The chain links TRBV10-3 to TRBJ2-5; D is unresolved. The germline CDR1 and CDR2 sequences are ENHRY and SYGVKD. This CDR3 has 12 residues. Between the trimmed V and J ends, which lost 3 bases and 7 bases, there was a span of 9 bases. In DNA, the CDR3 is TGTGCCATCAGTGACGAGGCTGGGACCCAGTACTTC. Its protein is CAISDEAGTQYF.

The genes are TRBV7-9 and TRBJ2-5; 11 bases agree with TRBD2. The CDR3 spans 15 residues. The germline V gene encodes CDR1 SEHNR and CDR2 FQNEAQ (reference sequence). J lost 3 bases, V lost 5 bases, and 5 bases had no gene match. CDR3 loop: CASSLQLAGEETQYF. In DNA, the CDR3 is TGTGCCAGCAGCCTACAACTAGCGGGGGAAGAGACCCAGTACTTC.

The V gene is TRBV6-2 or TRBV6-3, the J gene TRBJ1-5; the match to TRBD1 covers 7 bases. The J segment lost 7 bases and the V segment lost 10 bases, leaving 7 bases of the junction unmatched. The CDR3 runs to 12 residues. The V gene's germline CDR1 is MNHEY and CDR2 SVGEGT. The DNA of the CDR3 is TGTGCCACCCGCGACAGGGAACAGCCCCAGCATTTT. It specifies CATRDREQPQHF.

The DNA of the CDR3 is TGTGCCAGCAGCTTAGTTGTAGCGGGAGGGCCCTACAATGAGCAGTTCTTC. It is translated as CASSLVVAGGPYNEQFF. The chain uses TRBV7-8 and TRBJ2-1; 11 bases map to TRBD2. The V gene end was trimmed by 1 base and the J gene end by 2 bases; junction bases not matched to a gene: 4. There are 17 residues in the CDR3. CDR1 is SGHVS, CDR2 FQNEAQ, per germline.

This clonotype occurred many times. V is TRBV4-2 and J is TRBJ2-2; TRBD1 matches at 9 bases. The length of the CDR3 is 15 residues. The germline V gene has CDR1 LGHNA and CDR2 YNFKEQ. J was trimmed by 7 bases and V by 4 bases; bases with no gene match: 7. The CDR3 here is CASSLRTGAGGELFF. Written as DNA, the CDR3 is TGTGCCAGCAGCCTTCGGACAGGGGCTGGCGGGGAGCTGTTTTTT.

This clonotype has only a few counts. CDR3 amino acids: CASTFTGGYTEAFF. The CDR3 coding sequence is TGTGCCAGCACCTTCACAGGGGGGTACACTGAAGCTTTCTTT. This chain uses TRBV12-3 or TRBV12-4 with TRBJ1-1; 8 nucleotides line up with TRBD1. The CDR3 runs to 14 residues. Trimming at V came to 7 bases and at J to 3 bases, leaving 7 bases not matched to a gene.